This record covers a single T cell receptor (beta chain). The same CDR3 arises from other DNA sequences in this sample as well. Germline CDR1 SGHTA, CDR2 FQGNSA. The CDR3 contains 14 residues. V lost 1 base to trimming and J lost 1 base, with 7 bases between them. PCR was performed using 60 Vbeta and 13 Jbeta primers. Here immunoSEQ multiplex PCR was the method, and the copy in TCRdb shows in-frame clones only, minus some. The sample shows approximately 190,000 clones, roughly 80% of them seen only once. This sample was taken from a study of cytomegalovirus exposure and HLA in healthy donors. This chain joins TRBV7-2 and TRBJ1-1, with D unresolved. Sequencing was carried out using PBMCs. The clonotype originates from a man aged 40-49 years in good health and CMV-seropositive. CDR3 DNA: TGTGCCAGCAGCTTAGACGGAGGGAACACTGAAGCTTTCTTT. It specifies CASSLDGGNTEAFF.